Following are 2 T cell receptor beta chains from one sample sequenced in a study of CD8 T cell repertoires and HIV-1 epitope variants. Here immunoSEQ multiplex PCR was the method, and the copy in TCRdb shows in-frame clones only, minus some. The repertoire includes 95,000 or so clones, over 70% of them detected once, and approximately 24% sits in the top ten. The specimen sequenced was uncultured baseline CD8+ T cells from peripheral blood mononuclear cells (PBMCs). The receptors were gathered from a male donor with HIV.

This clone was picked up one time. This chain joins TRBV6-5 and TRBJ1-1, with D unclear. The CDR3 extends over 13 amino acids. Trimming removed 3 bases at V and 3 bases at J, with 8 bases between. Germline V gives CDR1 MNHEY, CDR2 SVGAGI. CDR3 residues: CASSYGPDTEAFF. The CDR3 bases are TGTGCCAGCAGTTATGGACCAGACACTGAAGCTTTCTTT.

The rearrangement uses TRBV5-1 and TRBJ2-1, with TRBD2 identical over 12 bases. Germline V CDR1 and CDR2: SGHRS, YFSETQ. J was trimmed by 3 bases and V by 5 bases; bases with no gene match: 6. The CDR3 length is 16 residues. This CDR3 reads CASSSGLAGNYNEQFF. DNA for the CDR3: TGCGCCAGCAGTTCTGGACTAGCGGGAAACTACAATGAGCAGTTCTTC.